These 22 T cell receptor beta chains were sequenced from one sample in a study of blood T cell repertoires in COVID-19. Sequencing used immunoSEQ multiplex PCR; TCRdb keeps in-frame clones, though not all of them. Among approximately 180,000 clones listed, 88% were seen once. Sequencing input: peripheral blood. The receptors come from a human donor in a cohort sampled during active COVID-19.

The gene calls are TRBV27 and TRBJ1-4; a possible D gene is TRBD1 (6 bases). Germline assignment: CDR1 MNHEY and CDR2 SMNVEV (reference sequence). Trimming stripped 6 bases from V and 6 bases from J, with 17 bases between. The CDR3 totals 15 residues. For the CDR3, the DNA is TGTGCCAGCAGCCTGACAGGACGGTGGGATGAAAAACTGTTTTTT. Translated, it gives CASSLTGRWDEKLFF.

This sequence joins TRBV5-5 and TRBJ1-4, with 8 bases that match TRBD1. V lost 3 bases to trimming and J lost 5 bases; unmatched junction nucleotides: 9. The CDR3 spans 16 residues. The germline CDR1 and CDR2 sequences are SGHKS and YYEKEE (reference sequence). CDR3 loop: CASSWGQATSNEKLFF. CDR3 DNA sequence: TGTGCCAGCAGCTGGGGACAGGCCACTTCAAATGAAAAACTGTTTTTT.

This clone has only one observation. The CDR3 DNA reads as TGTGCCAGCAGCGGGACAGGGCCCTATGGCTACACCTTC. Protein: CASSGTGPYGYTF. The chain couples TRBV12-3 or TRBV12-4 to TRBJ1-2; 9 bases match TRBD1. The CDR3 extends over 13 amino acids. V trimming: 6 bases; J trimming: 4 bases; junction bases outside the gene matches: 3.

This chain connects TRBV7-8 to TRBJ2-7; D is possibly TRBD1 (6 bases). V lost 4 bases and J 3 bases, leaving 10 bases between the germline ends. Germline V lookup: CDR1 SGHVS, CDR2 FQNEAQ. The CDR3 consists of 13 residues. The CDR3 nucleotides are TGTGCCAGCAGCTATACCAGGGGCTACGAGCAGTACTTC. This encodes CASSYTRGYEQYF.

The chain couples TRBV5-6 to TRBJ2-3; the match to TRBD2 covers 11 bases. Trimming at V came to 3 bases and at J to 4 bases, leaving 13 bases not matched to a gene. Germline V lookup: CDR1 SGHDT, CDR2 YYEEEE. This CDR3 is 18 amino acids long. CDR3 in amino acids: CASSWGLSGGARADTQYF. The CDR3, as DNA: TGTGCCAGCAGCTGGGGACTTAGCGGGGGGGCAAGGGCAGATACGCAGTATTTT.

The sample holds one count of this clone. DNA for the CDR3: TGTGCCAGCAGTTACGAAGGAGAGGCCTACAATGAGCAGTTCTTC. This sequence encodes CASSYEGEAYNEQFF. This chain connects TRBV6-2 or TRBV6-3 to TRBJ2-1; D gene unclear. CDR1 and CDR2 (germline): MNHEY, SVGEGT. V was pared by 2 bases and J by 2 bases, with 10 bases between. The CDR3 contains 15 residues.

The CDR3 DNA follows: TGCGCCAGCAGCCAAGAGTACCGGACAGGGATTGAAAAACTGTTTTTT. It is translated as CASSQEYRTGIEKLFF. The V and J genes are TRBV4-3 and TRBJ1-4; 8 nucleotides agree with TRBD1. CDR3 size: 16 residues. With 0 bases clipped from V and 7 bases from J, the junction kept 7 bases outside the gene matches. CDR1 and CDR2 from the germline V gene are LGHNA and YSLEER.

In its sample, this clone was seen once. This chain uses TRBV6-6 with TRBJ2-7; 7 nucleotides match TRBD1. There are 15 residues in the CDR3. The V segment lost 2 bases and the J segment 0 bases; nucleotides outside the gene matches: 4. Germline V CDR1 and CDR2: MNHNY, SVGAGI (reference sequence). DNA for the CDR3: TGTGCCAGCAGTTACATGGGACAGAGCTCCTACGAGCAGTACTTC. Translation gives CASSYMGQSSYEQYF.

The chain recombines TRBV28 with TRBJ1-3, with D hard to call. This CDR3 comprises 12 residues. Looked up from germline, CDR1 is MDHEN and CDR2 is SYDVKM. V was trimmed by 5 bases and J by 8 bases, leaving 10 bases between them. The CDR3: CASSTLTYTIYF. The DNA for the CDR3 is TGTGCCAGCAGTACCCTCACTTACACCATATATTTT.

This clone appeared once. The gene calls are TRBV7-2 and TRBJ2-5; 11 nucleotides line up with TRBD1. Per germline, CDR1 SGHTA and CDR2 FQGNSA. V lost 5 bases, J lost 7 bases, and 6 bases stayed unmatched. The CDR3 totals 14 residues. The CDR3 region is CASSQGTGGLTQYF. The DNA of the CDR3 is TGTGCCAGCAGCCAAGGGACAGGGGGTCTGACCCAGTACTTC.

The chain has TRBV11-2 and TRBJ2-3, with TRBD2 matching over 7 bases. In germline, CDR1 is SGHAT, CDR2 FQNNGV. Unmatched junction bases numbered 18, after V lost 1 base and J lost 5 bases. This CDR3 has 19 residues. The CDR3 coding sequence is TGTGCCAGCAGCTTAGCCCAGCATGTGTGGCGGGAGTTGGTAGATACGCAGTATTTT. Protein product: CASSLAQHVWRELVDTQYF.

The rearrangement links TRBV19 to TRBJ2-4; 9 nucleotides align to TRBD1. With V trimmed by 4 bases and J by 8 bases, 15 bases remained unmatched. CDR1 and CDR2 from the germline V gene are LNHDA and SQIVND (reference sequence). The CDR3 sequence is 17 residues long. In DNA, the CDR3 is TGTGCCAGTAGTACGCCGGACAGGGGATTCAAAGGGGACATTCAGTACTTC. This sequence encodes CASSTPDRGFKGDIQYF.

A few counts support this clone. The CDR3 reads CASSYSVGHTEAFF. The CDR3 bases are TGTGCCAGCAGCTATAGTGTGGGGCACACTGAAGCTTTCTTT. This rearrangement joins TRBV7-6 to TRBJ1-1; a possible D gene is TRBD1 (5 bases). Trimming removed 4 bases at V and 3 bases at J, with 12 bases between. The CDR3 runs to 14 residues. CDR1 SGHVS and CDR2 FNYEAQ come from the germline V gene.

The rearrangement uses TRBV7-6 and TRBJ2-2, with 8 bases matching TRBD2. The V and J ends lost 5 bases and 5 bases, in that order; junction bases with no gene match: 10. The length of the CDR3 is 16 residues. Germline V gives CDR1 SGHVS, CDR2 FNYEAQ. The CDR3 reads CASSIRTSSGTGELFF. Written as DNA, the CDR3 is TGTGCCAGCAGCATCAGGACTAGCTCTGGGACCGGGGAGCTGTTTTTT.

The chain has TRBV7-2 and TRBJ1-5; perhaps TRBD1 as D (5 bases). The V end lost 3 bases, the J end lost 7 bases, and 7 bases lay between the germline ends. Germline CDR1 reads SGHTA; CDR2 reads FQGNSA. The CDR3 spans 12 residues. The CDR3 DNA reads as TGTGCCAGCAGCTTTCCAGGGCAGCCCCAGCATTTT. Its translation is CASSFPGQPQHF.

This clone occurred a few times. The V gene is TRBV7-2, the J gene TRBJ1-2; TRBD1 might be the D (6 bases). CDR1 SGHTA and CDR2 FQGNSA come from the germline V gene. V was shortened by 0 bases and J by 6 bases, with 17 bases between the two germline ends. CDR3 length equals 16 residues. CDR3 coding DNA: TGTGCCAGCAGCTTAGCGACCCCCCCAGGGGCTCATGGCTACACCTTC. Translating it yields CASSLATPPGAHGYTF.

The chain uses TRBV25-1 and TRBJ1-4; D gene uncertain. Looked up from germline, CDR1 is MGHDK and CDR2 is SYGVNS. V lost 3 bases, J lost 3 bases, and 11 bases lay in between. This CDR3 is built from 15 residues. The CDR3 sequence: CASSDGGSPNEKLFF. The CDR3, as DNA: TGTGCCAGCAGTGATGGCGGGAGCCCTAATGAAAAACTGTTTTTT. Complete variable domain (other parts from reference TRBV25-1 and TRBJ1-4): EADIYQTPRYLVIGTGKKITLECSQTMGHDKMYWYQQDPGMELHLIHYSYGVNSTEKGDLSSESTVSRIRTEHFPLTLESARPSHTSQYLCASSDGGSPNEKLFFGSGTQLSVL.

The V gene is TRBV7-2, the J gene TRBJ2-2; possible D gene TRBD2, 5 bases. V was clipped by 5 bases and J by 4 bases, with 20 bases between them. CDR1 is SGHTA, CDR2 FQGNSA, per germline. The CDR3 spans 17 residues. CDR3 loop: CASSHSLGGRGTGELFF. The CDR3 DNA is TGTGCCAGCAGCCACTCACTAGGAGGCAGAGGCACCGGGGAGCTGTTTTTT.

The chain recombines TRBV12-3 or TRBV12-4 with TRBJ2-7, with 10 bases aligning to TRBD1. The CDR3 is 13 amino acids. J lost 6 bases, V lost 5 bases, and 4 bases had no gene match. The CDR3 coding sequence is TGTGCCAGCAGTCCGGGACAGGGGTTCGAGCAGTACTTC. It specifies CASSPGQGFEQYF.

This sequence joins TRBV19 and TRBJ2-5; TRBD1 matches 7 bases. The CDR3 loop spans 15 amino acids. Germline CDR1 is LNHDA and CDR2 is SQIVND (reference sequence). The V and J ends lost 5 bases and 1 base, in that order; junction bases with no gene match: 7. The CDR3 sequence: CASSRNSGGQETQYF. As DNA, the CDR3 is TGTGCCAGTAGTCGTAACTCAGGGGGCCAAGAGACCCAGTACTTC.

This clone was seen a single time. This chain joins TRBV7-2 and TRBJ1-6; the D gene is possibly TRBD1 (6 bases). V lost 10 bases to trimming and J lost 0 bases, with 10 bases between them. This CDR3 spans 14 amino acids. From germline, CDR1 is SGHTA and CDR2 FQGNSA. This chain's CDR3 is CATTGSSYNSPLHF. The CDR3, as DNA: TGTGCCACCACAGGGAGCTCCTATAATTCACCCCTCCACTTT.

This chain connects TRBV5-1 to TRBJ1-2, with TRBD1 matching over 9 bases. CDR1 and CDR2 from the germline V gene are SGHRS and YFSETQ. Trimming took 3 bases from V and 4 from J; bases not matched to a gene: 4. This CDR3 comprises 14 residues. CDR3 in amino acids: CASSSTGQGYGYTF. The CDR3 DNA reads as TGCGCCAGCAGCTCTACGGGACAGGGCTATGGCTACACCTTC.